The clone carrying this T cell receptor beta chain was counted many times. The antigen remains undetermined. The length of the CDR3 is 11 residues. Per germline, CDR1 LNHDA and CDR2 SQIVND (reference sequence). V shed 3 bases and J shed 7 bases, with 6 bases lying between them. The data were obtained in a study of shared clonotypes between healthy human individuals. The wider study: Sampling drew on donors who were a couple of women and a few men aged 18 to 49. Study-level results: Sampling used blood alone; tissue repertoires probably differ.

Each cell subset's genomic DNA was divided evenly among several immunoSEQ plates. Scientists sequenced DNA from unsorted PBMC on ten immunoSEQ deep assay plates. Profiling relied on immunoSEQ multiplex PCR, and the TCRdb table lists in-frame clones only, not all of them. In the table there are about half a million clones, about 78% of which are singletons. This receptor was taken from a woman aged 40 to 49 in good health. Some clones in this sample may be carry-over from other donors' samples. The J gene is TRBJ1-1, the V gene TRBV19; no definite D call. Sequencing was carried out using PBMCs. The CDR3 region is CASSIWDEAFF. CDR3 DNA sequence: TGTGCCAGTAGTATCTGGGATGAAGCTTTCTTT.